The rows below give T cell receptor beta chains drawn from one sample of a study of T-cell memory formation after mild COVID-19. TCRdb fed the 5' RACE reads into MiXCR, producing one record per CDR3 protein. The repertoire holds some 82,000 distinct CDR3 sequences, with 10% to 15% as singletons. What was sequenced was PBMCs or a T cell subset sorted from them (not recorded which). The receptors originated from a man aged 18-30 years who had mild COVID-19 (a few samples of this study predate the infection). Cell type and time point are not known. CDR3s include the opening cysteine and the closing phenylalanine or tryptophan. A D gene is named only where the DNA matches it firmly. Part of the rows lack a size; the others show once, few, many or a class for expanded clones.

j_call	d_call	v_call	clone_size	cdr3_aa	cdr3_nt
TRBJ2-2	NA	TRBV4-1	NA	CASSFERGTGELFF	TGCGCCAGCAGCTTTGAAAGGGGCACCGGGGAGCTGTTTTTT
TRBJ1-1	NA	TRBV5-1	many	CASSLTGTEAFF	TGCGCCAGCAGCTTGACGGGAACTGAAGCTTTCTTT
TRBJ1-5	NA	TRBV6-5	NA	CASSALGTIERVQPQHF	TGTGCCAGCAGCGCCCTTGGGACGATTGAGCGAGTTCAGCCCCAGCATTTT
TRBJ1-1	NA	TRBV5-1	NA	CASSLRARGQNTEAFF	TGCGCCAGCAGCCTTAGAGCCAGGGGACAGAACACTGAAGCTTTCTTT
TRBJ1-6	TRBD1	TRBV12-3/TRBV12-4	few	CASSPGQGNSPLHF	TGTGCCAGCAGTCCCGGACAGGGGAATTCACCCCTCCACTTT
TRBJ1-5	NA	TRBV4-1	few	CASSRTGNQPQHF	TGCGCCAGCAGTCGGACGGGGAATCAGCCCCAGCATTTT
TRBJ1-1	NA	TRBV7-3	NA	CASSDGLGTEAFF	TGTGCCAGCAGCGACGGCCTAGGCACTGAAGCTTTCTTT
TRBJ1-1	NA	TRBV4-1	many	CASTMGANTEAFF	TGCGCCAGCACCATGGGGGCGAACACTGAAGCTTTCTTT
TRBJ2-1	NA	TRBV29-1	NA	CSVERVGPGLYNEQFF	TGCAGCGTTGAAAGGGTGGGGCCAGGGCTCTACAATGAGCAGTTCTTC
TRBJ1-5	NA	TRBV6-2/TRBV6-3	NA	CASSRTAVNQPQHF	TGTGCCAGCAGCCGGACAGCAGTCAATCAGCCCCAGCATTTT
TRBJ2-5	NA	TRBV6-1	few	CASSEWMGETQYF	TGTGCCAGCAGTGAGTGGATGGGGGAGACCCAGTACTTC
TRBJ2-5	NA	TRBV13	few	CASSSWAGGGAQYF	TGTGCCAGCAGCTCCTGGGCCGGGGGCGGCGCCCAGTACTTC
TRBJ2-1	NA	TRBV6-2/TRBV6-3	NA	CASSYTQHHQFF	TGTGCCAGCAGTTACACACAACATCATCAGTTCTTC
TRBJ1-5	NA	TRBV6-5	NA	CASSYQGNQPQHF	TGTGCCAGCAGTTACCAGGGCAATCAGCCCCAGCATTTT
TRBJ2-1	TRBD1	TRBV11-2	NA	CASSRTGAARSYNEQFF	TGTGCCAGCAGCCGGACAGGGGCCGCTCGGTCCTACAATGAGCAGTTCTTC
TRBJ2-5	NA	TRBV5-1	many	CASSWRQIQETQYF	TGCGCCAGCAGCTGGAGACAGATCCAAGAGACCCAGTACTTC
TRBJ2-1	NA	TRBV29-1	NA	CSADSTAYNEQFF	TGCAGCGCCGACTCGACAGCCTACAATGAGCAGTTCTTC
TRBJ1-6	NA	TRBV6-5	NA	CASSYSGAGGYNSPLHF	TGTGCCAGCAGTTACTCCGGGGCCGGAGGCTATAATTCACCCCTCCACTTT
TRBJ2-3	NA	TRBV7-6	many	CASSLGLGGRTDTQYF	TGTGCCAGCAGCTTAGGGTTGGGGGGACGCACAGATACGCAGTATTTT
TRBJ2-7	NA	TRBV4-1	many	CASSLTDGEYEQYF	TGCGCCAGCAGCCTCACTGATGGAGAGTACGAGCAGTACTTC
TRBJ2-2	NA	TRBV6-5	few	CASSPNRATGELFF	TGTGCCAGCAGTCCCAACAGGGCCACCGGGGAGCTGTTTTTT
TRBJ2-7	TRBD1	TRBV29-1	few	CSVAHPDRGNEQYF	TGCAGCGTTGCCCACCCGGACAGGGGCAACGAGCAGTACTTC
TRBJ2-1	TRBD2	TRBV12-3/TRBV12-4	many	CASSSSLGLAGMINEQFF	TGTGCCAGCAGTTCCAGTTTAGGGCTAGCGGGGATGATCAATGAGCAGTTCTTC
TRBJ1-1	TRBD1	TRBV18	many	CASSPPEGAGTEAFF	TGTGCCAGCTCACCACCGGAGGGGGCAGGCACTGAAGCTTTCTTT
TRBJ2-2	NA	TRBV7-8	few	CASSLWTLVVTGELFF	TGTGCCAGCAGCTTATGGACCCTGGTTGTGACCGGGGAGCTGTTTTTT
TRBJ2-5	NA	TRBV7-9	NA	CASSLIVIQETQYF	TGTGCCAGCAGCCTAATAGTGATACAAGAGACCCAGTACTTC
TRBJ2-3	TRBD2	TRBV5-4	few	CASSYGGGSADTQYF	TGTGCCAGCAGCTACGGCGGGGGGAGCGCAGATACGCAGTATTTT
TRBJ2-1	TRBD1	TRBV30	few	CAWSSGGGKDEQFF	TGTGCCTGGAGTTCAGGGGGCGGTAAGGATGAGCAGTTCTTC
TRBJ2-1	NA	TRBV24-1	NA	CATSDLRRINEQFF	TGTGCCACCAGTGATTTGCGGCGGATCAATGAGCAGTTCTTC
TRBJ2-3	NA	TRBV6-2/TRBV6-3	few	CATWADTQYF	TGTGCCACCTGGGCAGATACGCAGTATTTT
TRBJ2-3	NA	TRBV7-3	NA	CASSLIGQRADTQYF	TGTGCCAGCAGCTTAATAGGCCAGCGGGCAGATACGCAGTATTTT
TRBJ2-1	TRBD2	TRBV4-3	few	CASSRIWGGGAYNEQFF	TGCGCCAGCAGCCGGATATGGGGCGGGGGGGCCTACAATGAGCAGTTCTTC
TRBJ2-5	NA	TRBV3-1	NA	CASSLTPGAGETQYF	TGTGCCAGCAGCCTAACCCCGGGGGCCGGGGAGACCCAGTACTTC
TRBJ1-1	NA	TRBV6-2/TRBV6-3	NA	CASSFNPHRTEAFF	TGTGCCAGCAGCTTCAACCCCCACAGGACTGAAGCTTTCTTT
TRBJ2-1	NA	TRBV9	few	CASSQNTDFNNEQFF	TGTGCCAGCAGCCAGAACACGGACTTCAACAATGAGCAGTTCTTC
TRBJ2-1	TRBD1	TRBV4-1	few	CASSQDQGTGYNEQFF	TGCGCCAGCAGCCAAGATCAAGGGACAGGATACAATGAGCAGTTCTTC
TRBJ1-1	NA	TRBV20-1	NA	CSVVAGDSHTEAFF	TGCAGTGTAGTGGCCGGAGACTCCCACACTGAAGCTTTCTTT
TRBJ2-5	NA	TRBV7-9	NA	CASSLRGDYQETQYF	TGTGCCAGCAGCTTACGCGGGGACTACCAAGAGACCCAGTACTTC
TRBJ1-1	TRBD1	TRBV6-5	few	CASRDRGTEAFF	TGTGCCAGCCGGGACAGGGGCACTGAAGCTTTCTTT
TRBJ1-2	NA	TRBV6-2/TRBV6-3	NA	CASSYSTRDGYTF	TGTGCCAGCAGTTATTCGACAAGGGATGGCTACACCTTC
TRBJ2-4	NA	TRBV15	NA	CATSSPYLGSENIQYF	TGTGCCACCAGCAGTCCTTACCTGGGGTCTGAAAACATTCAGTACTTC
TRBJ2-1	TRBD2	TRBV20-1	few	CSGGRANYNEQFF	TGCAGCGGGGGGAGGGCTAACTACAATGAGCAGTTCTTC
TRBJ1-1	NA	TRBV20-1	NA	CSARSENTEAFF	TGCAGTGCTAGATCGGAGAACACTGAAGCTTTCTTT
TRBJ1-2	NA	TRBV24-1	few	CATRHSNYGYTF	TGTGCCACCAGGCACAGTAACTATGGCTACACCTTC
TRBJ2-1	TRBD2	TRBV4-3	few	CASSLSGGPNSYNEQFF	TGCGCCAGCAGCCTCAGCGGGGGGCCCAACTCCTACAATGAGCAGTTCTTC
TRBJ2-3	NA	TRBV4-1	NA	CASSQDLTDTQYF	TGCGCCAGCAGCCAAGATCTGACAGATACGCAGTATTTT
TRBJ1-1	NA	TRBV5-1	few	CASSPKVTGMGTEAFF	TGCGCCAGCAGCCCAAAGGTAACAGGGATGGGCACTGAAGCTTTCTTT
TRBJ2-7	TRBD1	TRBV4-1	NA	CASSPRSGGNEQYF	TGCGCCAGCAGCCCTCGGTCAGGGGGTAACGAGCAGTACTTC
TRBJ2-1	TRBD2	TRBV29-1	NA	CSARSSGGPSNEQFF	TGCAGCGCTCGATCTAGCGGGGGGCCAAGCAATGAGCAGTTCTTC
TRBJ2-3	NA	TRBV6-5	many	CASSYYEGSDTQYF	TGTGCCAGCAGTTACTACGAGGGTTCGGATACGCAGTATTTT
TRBJ2-7	NA	TRBV12-3/TRBV12-4	many	CASSLTSASYEQYF	TGTGCCAGCAGTTTGACTTCCGCCTCCTACGAGCAGTACTTC
TRBJ2-7	NA	TRBV6-6	few	CASSTPGNEQYF	TGTGCCAGCAGCACGCCCGGGAACGAGCAGTACTTC
TRBJ1-3	NA	TRBV7-6	NA	CASSPGGGPGNTIYF	TGTGCCAGCAGCCCCGGGGGGGGACCTGGAAACACCATATATTTT
TRBJ2-7	NA	TRBV20-1	few	CSARGPPAPSYEQYF	TGCAGTGCTAGGGGGCCACCTGCCCCCTCCTACGAGCAGTACTTC
TRBJ1-2	NA	TRBV9	many	CASSVATAGPGGYTF	TGTGCCAGCAGCGTAGCTACCGCAGGACCCGGCGGCTACACCTTC
TRBJ2-1	NA	TRBV11-2	few	CASSLAPQGNEQFF	TGTGCCAGCAGCTTAGCCCCTCAGGGGAATGAGCAGTTCTTC
TRBJ2-7	NA	TRBV6-5	NA	CASSYTTGGEQYF	TGTGCCAGCAGTTATACAACGGGCGGGGAGCAGTACTTC
TRBJ2-7	NA	TRBV6-6	NA	CATYYPGTPPYEQYF	TGTGCCACTTACTATCCCGGGACACCTCCCTACGAGCAGTACTTC